A selection of T cell receptor beta chains follows, all from one sample in a study of shared clonotypes between healthy human individuals. Method: immunoSEQ multiplex PCR; TCRdb's copy keeps in-frame clones and lacks some. The data hold approximately 2.4 million clones, with 90% to 97% observed a single time. The sequencing input was naive CD4+ T cells sorted from blood. The receptors come from a man younger than 35 in good health. CDR3s include the opening cysteine and the closing phenylalanine or tryptophan. The D gene is left open where the match is weak. Clone size is not always given. Where it is, it says once, few, many or a class for expanded clones.

CDR3 protein	CDR3 DNA	clone size	CDR3 length	D gene	J gene	V gene
CASSTWTGKDGYTF	TGTGCCAGCAGCACATGGACAGGGAAGGATGGCTACACCTTC	-	14	TRBD1	TRBJ1-2	TRBV5-4
CASSQDLGNIQYF	TGCGCCAGCAGCCAAGACTTGGGGAACATTCAGTACTTC	-	13	-	TRBJ2-4	TRBV4-3
CASPGALGTEAFF	TGTGCCAGTCCGGGAGCCTTGGGCACTGAAGCTTTCTTT	-	13	-	TRBJ1-1	TRBV5-4
CASTPTWGSYNEQFF	TGTGCCAGCACCCCGACATGGGGTTCCTACAATGAGCAGTTCTTC	-	15	-	TRBJ2-1	TRBV6-5
CASQGDYYGYTF	TGTGCCAGCCAGGGGGATTACTATGGCTACACCTTC	-	12	TRBD1	TRBJ1-2	TRBV6-1
CASSLDGGNSQPQHF	TGTGCCAGCAGCCTTGATGGGGGGAACAGTCAGCCCCAGCATTTT	-	15	-	TRBJ1-5	TRBV28
CASSPDYGLGNQPQHF	TGTGCCAGTAGCCCCGATTATGGGTTGGGCAATCAGCCCCAGCATTTT	-	16	-	TRBJ1-5	TRBV19
CASSLVGQSQETQYF	TGCGCCAGCAGCTTGGTGGGTCAGAGCCAAGAGACCCAGTACTTC	-	15	-	TRBJ2-5	TRBV5-1
CSAQQGYGYTF	TGCAGTGCACAACAGGGGTATGGCTACACCTTC	-	11	TRBD1	TRBJ1-2	TRBV20-1
CASSLGLTRQGNQPQHF	TGTGCCAGCAGCTTAGGCCTAACCAGACAGGGAAATCAGCCCCAGCATTTT	-	17	TRBD1	TRBJ1-5	TRBV13
CASSLVGGASYEQYF	TGTGCCAGCAGCTTAGTAGGGGGCGCGTCCTACGAGCAGTACTTC	-	15	TRBD1	TRBJ2-7	TRBV7-2
CASKGTGQNNEQYF	TGTGCCAGCAAGGGAACGGGACAAAACAACGAGCAGTACTTC	-	14	-	TRBJ2-7	TRBV25-1
CASSLEGRLSYEQYF	TGCGCCAGCAGCTTGGAGGGCAGGCTCTCCTACGAGCAGTACTTC	-	15	-	TRBJ2-7	TRBV5-1
CASSLDINEKLFF	TGTGCCAGCAGTTTGGACATCAATGAAAAACTGTTTTTT	-	13	-	TRBJ1-4	TRBV2
CASSPVSNQPQHF	TGTGCCAGCTCACCAGTGAGTAATCAGCCCCAGCATTTT	-	13	-	TRBJ1-5	TRBV18
CASSFSGRGRTEAFF	TGTGCCAGCAGCTTTAGCGGCAGGGGGCGTACTGAAGCTTTCTTT	-	15	TRBD1	TRBJ1-1	TRBV5-4
CASSDPPLEQWGYTF	TGTGCCAGCAGTGACCCACCCCTCGAACAATGGGGCTACACCTTC	-	15	-	TRBJ1-2	TRBV2
CASSDPVTEAFF	TGTGCCAGCAGTGACCCAGTTACTGAAGCTTTCTTT	-	12	-	TRBJ1-1	TRBV2
CAWTTGNTEAFF	TGTGCCTGGACTACAGGTAACACTGAAGCTTTCTTT	few	12	-	TRBJ1-1	TRBV30
CASSLDRAGGSYEQYF	TGCGCCAGCAGCTTGGACCGGGCGGGAGGGTCCTACGAGCAGTACTTC	-	16	TRBD2	TRBJ2-7	TRBV5-1
CASSPAETQYF	TGTGCCAGCAGCCCAGCAGAGACCCAGTACTTC	-	11	-	TRBJ2-5	TRBV6-6
CASSYCLGTHSYEQYF	TGTGCCAGCAGTTACTGTCTCGGGACGCATTCCTACGAGCAGTACTTC	-	16	-	TRBJ2-7	TRBV6-5
CASSLEGRRTEAFF	TGTGCCAGCAGCTTGGAGGGGAGAAGGACTGAAGCTTTCTTT	-	14	-	TRBJ1-1	TRBV5-8
CASSPTGASGYTF	TGTGCCAGCAGCCCGACAGGGGCTTCCGGCTACACCTTC	once	13	TRBD1	TRBJ1-2	TRBV7-3
CASSPNPSISYEQYF	TGTGCCAGCAGCCCGAACCCCTCTATCTCCTACGAGCAGTACTTC	-	15	-	TRBJ2-7	TRBV7-6
CASSQGHSDYGYTF	TGCGCCAGCAGCCAAGGTCACAGTGACTATGGCTACACCTTC	-	14	-	TRBJ1-2	TRBV4-3
CASSGGLAGFNTGELFF	TGTGCCAGCAGTGGGGGGCTAGCGGGGTTCAACACCGGGGAGCTGTTTTTT	-	17	TRBD2	TRBJ2-2	TRBV25-1
CASKPGTELIHEQYF	TGTGCCAGTAAGCCGGGGACGGAGCTTATCCACGAGCAGTACTTC	-	15	-	TRBJ2-7	TRBV19
CASSLEGDRARTDTQYF	TGTGCCAGCAGCTTAGAGGGGGACAGGGCACGCACAGATACGCAGTATTTT	-	17	TRBD1	TRBJ2-3	TRBV7-2
CASSWAVEGGELFF	TGCGCCAGCAGCTGGGCGGTGGAGGGCGGGGAGCTGTTTTTT	once	14	-	TRBJ2-2	TRBV5-1
CASSRSGATQYF	TGTGCCAGCAGCAGGAGCGGGGCTACGCAGTATTTT	-	12	TRBD2	TRBJ2-3	TRBV7-2
CASRRGSLMYEQYF	TGTGCCAGCAGAAGGGGAAGTCTGATGTACGAGCAGTACTTC	-	14	-	TRBJ2-7	TRBV2
CASSRPQGAATEAFF	TGTGCCAGCAGCCGACCGCAGGGGGCCGCCACTGAAGCTTTCTTT	-	15	TRBD1	TRBJ1-1	TRBV28
CASSFRGMFTPFF	TGTGCCAGCAGCTTCCGGGGCATGTTCACTCCGTTCTTC	-	13	-	TRBJ2-1	TRBV7-2
CASSGTSGGQETQYF	TGTGCCAGCAGTGGGACTAGCGGGGGCCAAGAGACCCAGTACTTC	-	15	TRBD2	TRBJ2-5	TRBV6-5
CASSRRNQPQHF	TGTGCCAGCAGCCGGAGGAATCAGCCCCAGCATTTT	-	12	-	TRBJ1-5	TRBV7-2
CASSPAGGAYNEQFF	TGTGCCAGCTCACCAGCAGGGGGCGCCTACAATGAGCAGTTCTTC	-	15	TRBD1	TRBJ2-1	TRBV18
CASSPLSGSTDTQYF	TGCGCCAGCAGCCCCCTAAGCGGCTCCACAGATACGCAGTATTTT	-	15	-	TRBJ2-3	TRBV5-1
CASSLTGQGTPLHF	TGCGCCAGCAGCTTGACGGGACAGGGAACCCCCCTCCACTTT	-	14	TRBD1	TRBJ1-6	TRBV5-1
CASRQDRVGNSPLHF	TGTGCCAGCAGACAGGACAGGGTAGGGAATTCACCCCTCCACTTT	-	15	TRBD1	TRBJ1-6	TRBV5-6
CASSRGGGNQPQHF	TGTGCCAGTAGTCGCGGTGGAGGCAATCAGCCCCAGCATTTT	once	14	-	TRBJ1-5	TRBV19
CASSEGQDSYEQYF	TGTGCCAGCAGTGAGGGACAGGACTCCTACGAGCAGTACTTC	-	14	TRBD1	TRBJ2-7	TRBV6-5
CASSLEISSGNTIYF	TGCGCCAGCAGCTTAGAAATTTCCTCTGGAAACACCATATATTTT	-	15	-	TRBJ1-3	TRBV5-1
CASSFYQGNINEQFF	TGTGCCAGCAGTTTCTACCAGGGTAATATTAATGAGCAGTTCTTC	once	15	-	TRBJ2-1	TRBV27